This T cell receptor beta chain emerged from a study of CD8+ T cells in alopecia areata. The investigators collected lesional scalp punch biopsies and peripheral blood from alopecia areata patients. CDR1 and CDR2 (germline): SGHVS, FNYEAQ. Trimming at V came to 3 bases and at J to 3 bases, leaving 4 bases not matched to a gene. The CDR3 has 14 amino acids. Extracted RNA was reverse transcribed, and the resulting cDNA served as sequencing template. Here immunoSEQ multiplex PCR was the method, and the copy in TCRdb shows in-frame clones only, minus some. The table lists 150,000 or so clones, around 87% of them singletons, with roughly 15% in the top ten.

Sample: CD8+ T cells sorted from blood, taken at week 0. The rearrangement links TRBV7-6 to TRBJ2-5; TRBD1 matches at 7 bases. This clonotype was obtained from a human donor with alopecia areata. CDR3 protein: CASSFWTGEETQYF. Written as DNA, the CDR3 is TGTGCCAGCAGCTTCTGGACAGGAGAAGAGACCCAGTACTTC.